Given below is one T cell receptor (beta chain) in context. This entry belongs to a study of shared T cell receptors in the human thymus. TCRdb's copy holds only in-frame clones and misses some; the assay was immunoSEQ multiplex PCR. Of 550,000 to 800,000 clones listed, approximately 85% are singletons. Germline CDR1 is MNHEY and CDR2 is SVGAGI. V lost 5 bases and J lost 6, with 7 bases in between. The CDR3 is 11 amino acids. This sample also belongs to another study, concerning human thymus T cells. That investigation notes: Among unrelated individuals, related research reported thymic repertoires that overlapped highly.

This clonotype originated in a girl in the first two years of life with a congenital heart defect. This rearrangement joins TRBV6-5 to TRBJ1-2, with no clear D. Sample: thymocytes. The CDR3 region has the DNA TGTGCCAGCAGTCAAATAGATGGCTACACCTTC. Translation: CASSQIDGYTF.